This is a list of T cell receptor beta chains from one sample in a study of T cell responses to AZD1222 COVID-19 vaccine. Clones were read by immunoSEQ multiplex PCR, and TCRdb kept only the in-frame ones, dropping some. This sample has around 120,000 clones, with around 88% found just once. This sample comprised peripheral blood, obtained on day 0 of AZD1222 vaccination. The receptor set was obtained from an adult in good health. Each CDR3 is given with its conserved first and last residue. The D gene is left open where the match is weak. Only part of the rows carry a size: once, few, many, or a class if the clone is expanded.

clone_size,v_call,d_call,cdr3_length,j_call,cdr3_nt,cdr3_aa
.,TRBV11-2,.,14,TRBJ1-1,TGTGCCAGCAGCCGAGAGGGTGGGAGGACTGAAGCTTTCTTT,CASSREGGRTEAFF
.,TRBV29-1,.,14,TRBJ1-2,TGCAGCGTTGAAGATGGCGGGACCCTCTATGGCTACACCTTC,CSVEDGGTLYGYTF
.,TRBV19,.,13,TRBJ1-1,TGTGCCTCATCGAATGAAAGGAACACTGAAGCTTTCTTT,CASSNERNTEAFF
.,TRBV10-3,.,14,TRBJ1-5,TGTGCCATCAGTGAGTCAGGGAGCAATCAGCCCCAGCATTTT,CAISESGSNQPQHF
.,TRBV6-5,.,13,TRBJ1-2,TGTGCCAGCAGGATGACAGTAGACTATGGCTACACCTTC,CASRMTVDYGYTF
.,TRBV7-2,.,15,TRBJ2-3,TGTGCCAGCAGTGTAGGGGGGCCTAGCACAGATACGCAGTATTTT,CASSVGGPSTDTQYF
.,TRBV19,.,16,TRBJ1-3,TGTGCCAGTAGCCTTGCCCCACAGAAATCTGGAAACACCATATATTTT,CASSLAPQKSGNTIYF
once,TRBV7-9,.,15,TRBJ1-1,TGTGCCAGCAGCTTCGGCATCGCCATGAACACTGAAGCTTTCTTT,CASSFGIAMNTEAFF
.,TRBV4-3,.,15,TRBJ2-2,TGCGCCAGCAGCCCAAATAAGGGGGTGGCCGGGGAGCTGTTTTTT,CASSPNKGVAGELFF
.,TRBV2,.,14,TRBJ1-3,TGTGCCAGCGCCACAGGATTGGCCGGAAACACCATATATTTT,CASATGLAGNTIYF
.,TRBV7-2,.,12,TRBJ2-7,TGTGCCAGCAGCTTGAGCGGGTACGAGCAGTACTTC,CASSLSGYEQYF
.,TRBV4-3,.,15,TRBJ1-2,TGCGCCAGCAGCCAAGATATTAACAGCCACTATGGCTACACCTTC,CASSQDINSHYGYTF
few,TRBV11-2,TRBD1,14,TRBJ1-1,TGTGCCAGCAGCCCCTTTCTACAGGGGACTGAAGCTTTCTTT,CASSPFLQGTEAFF
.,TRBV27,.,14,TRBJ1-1,TGTGCCAGCAGTCTAGGGGGACGGAACACTGAAGCTTTCTTT,CASSLGGRNTEAFF
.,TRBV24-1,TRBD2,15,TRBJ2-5,TGTGCCACCAGTGATAATAGCGGGGGTCTGGAGACCCAGTACTTC,CATSDNSGGLETQYF
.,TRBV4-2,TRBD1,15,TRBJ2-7,TGTGCCAGCAGCCAAGATCCCGGACAGGCCCCCGAGCAGTACTTC,CASSQDPGQAPEQYF
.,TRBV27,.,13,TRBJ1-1,TGTGCCAGCAGTTTAGCGGGGACCACTGAAGCTTTCTTT,CASSLAGTTEAFF
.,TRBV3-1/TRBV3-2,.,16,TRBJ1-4,TGTGCCAGCAGCAAAACCGGGACAATGGGTAATGAAAAACTGTTTTTT,CASSKTGTMGNEKLFF
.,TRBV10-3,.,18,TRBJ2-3,TGTGCCATCAGTGAGGGGGAAATGGGCAGGTCGGGTCGACGGGCGCAGTATTTT,CAISEGEMGRSGRRAQYF
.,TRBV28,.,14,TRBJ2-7,TGTGCCAGCACCCTCCCGGGCCAGCCCTACGAGCAGTACTTC,CASTLPGQPYEQYF
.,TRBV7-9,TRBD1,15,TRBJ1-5,TGTGCCAGCAGCTTAGCCGACAGGGGTAATCAGCCCCAGCATTTT,CASSLADRGNQPQHF
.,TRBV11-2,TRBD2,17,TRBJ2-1,TGTGCCAGCAGCCCCCGACTAGCGGGGGTCTCCTACAATGAGCAGTTCTTC,CASSPRLAGVSYNEQFF
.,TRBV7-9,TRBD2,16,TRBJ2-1,TGTGCCAGCAGCCACGGGACTAGCGGGGGGGGCAATGAGCAGTTCTTC,CASSHGTSGGGNEQFF
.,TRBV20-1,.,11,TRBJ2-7,TGCAGTGCCACACCGAACTACGAGCAGTACTTC,CSATPNYEQYF
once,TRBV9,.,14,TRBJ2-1,TGTGCCAGCAGCTCGTCGGGGAACCACAATGAGCAGTTCTTC,CASSSSGNHNEQFF
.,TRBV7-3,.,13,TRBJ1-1,TGTGCCAGCTCTGGACAACCGAACACTGAAGCTTTCTTT,CASSGQPNTEAFF
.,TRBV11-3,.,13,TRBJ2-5,TGTGCCAGCAGCTTAGGGGGGCAAGAGACCCAGTACTTC,CASSLGGQETQYF
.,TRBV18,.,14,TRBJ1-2,TGTGCCAGCTCACCCTCGAGCAGTAACTATGGCTACACCTTC,CASSPSSSNYGYTF
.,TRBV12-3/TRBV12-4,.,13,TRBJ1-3,TGTGCCAGCAGTTTGTCAGGGGTGGACACCATATATTTT,CASSLSGVDTIYF
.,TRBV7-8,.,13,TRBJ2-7,TGTGCCAGCAGCCTTGGACGGCTATACGAGCAGTACTTC,CASSLGRLYEQYF
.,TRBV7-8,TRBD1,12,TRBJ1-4,TGTGCCAGCAGCCCGACAGGGAATTTTCTGTTTTTT,CASSPTGNFLFF
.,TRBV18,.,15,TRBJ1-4,TGTGCCAGCTCACCTAATGTAAGACAGACTGAAAAACTGTTTTTT,CASSPNVRQTEKLFF
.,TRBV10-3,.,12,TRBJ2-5,TGTGCCATCAGTACAGGAAAAGAGACCCAGTACTTC,CAISTGKETQYF
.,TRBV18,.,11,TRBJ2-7,TGTGCCAGCTCACGCAACTACGAGCAGTACTTC,CASSRNYEQYF
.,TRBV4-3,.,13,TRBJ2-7,TGCGCCAGCAGCCAAGAATGGGGCTACGAGCAGTACTTC,CASSQEWGYEQYF
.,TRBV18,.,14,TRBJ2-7,TGTGCCAGCTCACCCCCGGGCCCCTCGGCGGAGCAGTACTTC,CASSPPGPSAEQYF
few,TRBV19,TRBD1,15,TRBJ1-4,TGTGCCAGTAGGGACAGGGGGCCGAATAATGAAAAACTGTTTTTT,CASRDRGPNNEKLFF
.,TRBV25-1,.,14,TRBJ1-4,TGTGCCAGCATGCGAGTTGGGACTAATGAAAAACTGTTTTTT,CASMRVGTNEKLFF
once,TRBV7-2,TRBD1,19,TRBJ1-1,TGTGCCAGCAGCTTAGCGCTCAGGGGCATCTACCTCAGGGGGTTTGAAGCTTTCTTT,CASSLALRGIYLRGFEAFF
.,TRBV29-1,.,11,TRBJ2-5,TGCAGCGTTGAGGAGGGGGAGACCCAGTACTTC,CSVEEGETQYF
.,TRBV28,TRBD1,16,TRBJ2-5,TGTGCCAGCAGTTTACCCCGGACAGGGGGAGGAGAGACCCAGTACTTC,CASSLPRTGGGETQYF
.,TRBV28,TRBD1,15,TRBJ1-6,TGTGCCAGCAGTTTATACCCAGGGGGCGGCTCACCCCTCCACTTT,CASSLYPGGGSPLHF
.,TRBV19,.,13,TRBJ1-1,TGTGCCAGTAGTACTCGATTGAACACTGAAGCTTTCTTT,CASSTRLNTEAFF
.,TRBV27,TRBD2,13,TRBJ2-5,TGTGCCAGCAGTTTATCGGGGGGGGAGACCCAGTACTTC,CASSLSGGETQYF